This TCR beta chain originates from a study of identical twins. After template switching added a universal primer site, the resulting cDNA carried unique molecular identifiers. TCRdb re-called the 5' RACE reads through MiXCR, storing one row per CDR3 protein. Of roughly 500,000 distinct CDR3 sequences in the sample, about 20% were seen once. This sample also appeared in a second study, on T cells expressing NK-cell markers. From that second work: It was sorted CD3+CD56-NKG2C+, CD3+CD56+NKG2C- and CD3+CD56+NKG2C+ T cells that provided the TCR beta repertoires. Roughly 6 donors had dominant NKG2C+ clonotypes that comprised roughly 1.0-7.0% of their CD8+ T cells.

This TCR was recovered from a young woman in good health. Specimen: CD4+ T cells sorted from blood.

CDR3 sequence reads: CSPRRRGSSTDTQYF. The CDR3 DNA reads as TGCAGCCCCAGGAGGCGGGGGAGTAGCACAGATACGCAGTATTTT. The chain employs TRBV20-1 and TRBJ2-3; 7 bases map to TRBD2. The CDR3 loop spans 15 amino acids. CDR1 and CDR2 (germline): DFQATT, SNEGSKA (reference sequence).